A single sample gave rise to the 24 T cell receptor beta chains below, sequenced in a study of cytomegalovirus exposure and HLA in healthy donors. 13 Jbeta primers and 60 Vbeta primers were used for the PCR. Method: immunoSEQ multiplex PCR; TCRdb's copy keeps in-frame clones and lacks some. The data show around 120,000 clones, 75% to 90% seen once. Sequencing used PBMCs. Receptors were obtained from a woman between 40 and 50 years old in good health and CMV-seropositive.

In its sample, this clone was seen once. The V call is TRBV11-2, the J call TRBJ2-7, with D possibly TRBD1 on 5 matching bases. CDR3 size: 14 residues. The ends were cut back, 3 bases at V and 2 bases at J, with 11 bases in the middle. Germline CDR1 SGHAT, CDR2 FQNNGV. CDR3 residues: CASSLAGLPYEQYF. The CDR3 DNA follows: TGTGCCAGCAGCTTGGCAGGGTTGCCCTACGAGCAGTACTTC. The full variable domain, rest sourced from reference TRBV11-2 and TRBJ2-7, is EAGVAQSPRYKIIEKRQSVAFWCNPISGHATLYWYQQILGQGPKLLIQFQNNGVVDDSQLPKDRFSAERLKGVDSTLKIQPAKLEDSAVYLCASSLAGLPYEQYFGPGTRLTVT.

This clone was seen a handful of times. The chain carries TRBV30 and TRBJ1-6; D possibly corresponds to TRBD1 (5 bases). V lost 3 bases and J lost 10, with 19 bases in between. Germline V gives CDR1 GTSNPN, CDR2 SVGIG (reference sequence). The CDR3 sequence is 15 residues long. The CDR3 DNA is TGTGCCTGGAGCCCTCGCGGGAGGGGCTACTCACCCCTCCACTTT. Translation gives CAWSPRGRGYSPLHF.

The chain combines TRBV28 with TRBJ2-5; 10 bases fit TRBD2. V was clipped by 2 bases and J by 2 bases; unmatched bases: 8. CDR1 MDHEN and CDR2 SYDVKM come from the germline V gene. The CDR3 length is 17 residues. CDR3 sequence: CASSLLAGEGWQETQYF. The CDR3 DNA follows: TGTGCCAGCAGTTTACTAGCGGGAGAGGGTTGGCAAGAGACCCAGTACTTC.

The chain uses TRBV7-8 and TRBJ2-1, with 10 bases identical to TRBD2. CDR1 and CDR2 (germline): SGHVS, FQNEAQ. J lost 7 bases, V lost 2 bases, and 8 bases had no gene match. This CDR3 spans 16 amino acids. Here the CDR3 DNA reads TGTGCCAGCAGCTTACAGTCTAGCGGGAGTAGGAATGAGCAGTTCTTC. Translating it yields CASSLQSSGSRNEQFF. Together with reference TRBV7-8 and TRBJ2-1, the CDR3 gives the full variable domain: GAGVSQSPRYKVAKRGQDVALRCDPISGHVSLFWYQQALGQGPEFLTYFQNEAQLDKSGLPSDRFFAERPEGSVSTLKIQRTQQEDSAVYLCASSLQSSGSRNEQFFGPGTRLTVL.

The CDR3 DNA reads TGTGCCAGCAGCTGGATCCTTGGGGGCTCCTACGAGCAGTACTTC. Translation: CASSWILGGSYEQYF. The chain combines TRBV5-6 with TRBJ2-5; the D gene could be TRBD1 or TRBD2 (5 bases each). The DNA end favors TRBJ2-7, so the J call may be wrong. The CDR3 length is 15 residues. The germline V gene has CDR1 SGHDT and CDR2 YYEEEE.

The gene calls are TRBV5-4 and TRBJ2-1, with D uncertain. Between the trimmed V and J ends, which lost 0 bases and 3 bases, there was a span of 7 bases. CDR3 length: 14 residues. Germline CDR1 reads SGHNT; CDR2 reads YYREEE (reference sequence). CDR3 nucleotides: TGTGCCAGCAGCTTGGCCGCGCTCTACAATGAGCAGTTCTTC. This sequence encodes CASSLAALYNEQFF.

This chain joins TRBV19 and TRBJ2-1, with TRBD2 matching over 12 bases. This CDR3 region has 15 residues. After removal of 7 bases from V and 5 bases from J, the junction contained 6 bases not matched to a gene. The V gene's germline CDR1 is LNHDA and CDR2 SQIVND (reference sequence). The CDR3 DNA reads as TGTGCCAGTATTCCTAGCGGGAGGGCCAACAATGAGCAGTTCTTC. Protein product: CASIPSGRANNEQFF.

The chain employs TRBV6-5 and TRBJ1-5; no definite D call. The V and J ends lost 0 bases and 5 bases respectively, with 8 bases between them. Germline V gives CDR1 MNHEY, CDR2 SVGAGI. The CDR3 loop spans 14 amino acids. As DNA, the CDR3 is TGTGCCAGCAGTTACTCGGGGAGGGATCAGCCCCAGCATTTT. It encodes CASSYSGRDQPQHF.

The chain combines TRBV19 with TRBJ1-6; 10 positions agree with TRBD1. The CDR3 length is 13 residues. Germline V CDR1 and CDR2: LNHDA, SQIVND (reference sequence). CDR3 residues: CPPPRDRGPPLHF. The CDR3 region has the DNA TGTCCACCCCCCCGGGACAGGGGCCCACCCCTCCACTTT.

CDR3 loop: CASSFRDNYNEQFF. The CDR3 nucleotides are TGTGCCAGCAGCTTCAGGGACAACTACAATGAGCAGTTCTTC. The chain joins TRBV5-6 to TRBJ2-1, with D perhaps TRBD1 (6 bases). V lost 2 bases, J lost 3 bases, and 9 bases lay in between. In germline, CDR1 is SGHDT, CDR2 YYEEEE. The CDR3 has 14 amino acids.

V and J are TRBV6-5 and TRBJ1-1; a weak D match, TRBD1 (5 bases). The CDR3 is 14 amino acids. V gave up 0 bases and J gave up 10 bases, with 15 bases separating them. Germline CDR1 and CDR2: MNHEY and SVGAGI. In nucleotides, the CDR3 is TGTGCCAGCAGTTACTCGGGCCCCGCGGGACGAGCTTTCTTT. This sequence encodes CASSYSGPAGRAFF.

A single count supports this clone. The chain combines TRBV30 with TRBJ1-2, with TRBD1 identical over 8 bases. The CDR3 has 14 amino acids. V trimming: 4 bases; J trimming: 4 bases; junction bases outside the gene matches: 8. CDR1 is GTSNPN and CDR2 is SVGIG in the germline V gene (reference sequence). In DNA, the CDR3 is TGTGCCTGGAAATTGGCAGGGGGCTTCTATGGCTACACCTTC. Amino acids: CAWKLAGGFYGYTF.

This clone came up a few times. The V gene is TRBV6-6, the J gene TRBJ2-7, with 7 nucleotides matching TRBD1. The CDR3 has 13 residues. CDR1 and CDR2 from the germline V gene are MNHNY and SVGAGI (reference sequence). V lost 6 bases to trimming and J lost 6 bases; unmatched junction nucleotides: 8. CDR3 nucleotides: TGTGCCAGCAGGGAAACACAGGGGCTCGAGCAGTACTTC. Protein: CASRETQGLEQYF.

This chain links TRBV6-1 with TRBJ1-3, with D possibly being TRBD1 (6 bases). The ends were cut back, 7 bases at V and 0 bases at J, with 10 bases in the middle. The CDR3 extends over 14 amino acids. Germline CDR1 reads MNHNS; CDR2 reads SASEGT. This CDR3 reads CASIAGDSGNTIYF. CDR3 DNA: TGTGCCAGCATCGCAGGGGACTCTGGAAACACCATATATTTT.

The chain combines TRBV15 with TRBJ2-7; maybe TRBD2 (6 bases). In germline, CDR1 is LNHNV, CDR2 YYDKDF (reference sequence). The CDR3 sequence is 16 residues long. Trimming shortened V by 1 base and J by 0 bases, and 13 bases separated the two germline ends. This CDR3 is CATSRVGGEGSYEQYF. The CDR3, as DNA: TGTGCCACCAGCAGAGTCGGGGGAGAGGGCTCCTACGAGCAGTACTTC.

This clone turned up a few times. This chain connects TRBV6-6 to TRBJ2-1; TRBD2 agrees at 10 bases. Germline V gene data show CDR1 as MNHNY and CDR2 as SVGAGI (reference sequence). V lost 2 bases, J lost 7 bases, and 5 bases stayed unmatched. This CDR3 has 15 residues. For the CDR3, the DNA is TGTGCCAGCAGTTACCGAGCTAGCGGGGGAAATGAGCAGTTCTTC. This gives the protein CASSYRASGGNEQFF.

V and J are TRBV2 and TRBJ1-6, with TRBD1 identical over 9 bases. Per germline, CDR1 SNHLY and CDR2 FYNNEI. V shed 5 bases, J shed 6 bases, and the junction held 5 bases outside the gene matches. This CDR3 is 15 amino acids long. CDR3 DNA: TGTGCCAGCAGTAACAGGGGGCGAAGTAATTCACCCCTCCACTTT. Translation gives CASSNRGRSNSPLHF.

The rearrangement links TRBV5-6 to TRBJ1-1, with TRBD1 as a possible D gene (6 bases). Germline V gene lookup returns CDR1 SGHDT and CDR2 YYEEEE. This CDR3 comprises 12 residues. V dropped 2 bases and J dropped 5 bases, with 7 bases sitting between them. The CDR3 nucleotides read TGTGCCAGCAGCTTAAGGGGGACTGAAGCTTTCTTT. This sequence encodes CASSLRGTEAFF.

The chain recombines TRBV5-4 with TRBJ2-1; 9 bases are shared with TRBD2. Germline assignment: CDR1 SGHNT and CDR2 YYREEE (reference sequence). Unmatched junction bases numbered 4, after V lost 4 bases and J lost 2 bases. CDR3 length equals 15 residues. As DNA, the CDR3 is TGTGCCAGCAGCAAAGCGGGAGGAGCCTACAATGAGCAGTTCTTC. It specifies CASSKAGGAYNEQFF.

The chain recombines TRBV7-3 with TRBJ2-7; D is perhaps TRBD2 (6 bases). The CDR3 sequence is 15 residues long. Germline values: CDR1 SGHTA, CDR2 FQGTGA. With 5 bases removed from V and 2 bases from J, the gap between germline ends came to 16 bases. CDR3 protein: CASSPWASEAYEQYF. The CDR3, as DNA: TGTGCCAGCAGCCCGTGGGCTAGCGAAGCCTACGAGCAGTACTTC.

The chain links TRBV4-1 to TRBJ2-7; maybe TRBD2 (6 bases). The V and J ends lost 6 bases and 2 bases respectively, with 14 bases between them. From germline, CDR1 is MGHRA and CDR2 YSYEKL. This CDR3 contains 14 residues. The DNA of the CDR3 is TGCGCCAGCAGGCCCGGGACTGGACCCTACGAGCAGTACTTC. Protein product: CASRPGTGPYEQYF.

The chain links TRBV7-9 to TRBJ2-1; 7 positions match TRBD2. The CDR3 is 15 amino acids. Unmatched junction bases numbered 13, after V lost 5 bases and J lost 9 bases. In germline, CDR1 is SEHNR, CDR2 FQNEAQ (reference sequence). CDR3 nucleotides: TGTGCCAGCAGCCCGGAAGGACTAGGTTGGAGTGAGCAGTTCTTC. Translation: CASSPEGLGWSEQFF.

This clone has a handful of counts. V usage is TRBV2 and J usage is TRBJ1-1; unclear D gene. The V gene's germline CDR1 is SNHLY and CDR2 FYNNEI. The ends were cut back, 5 bases at V and 3 bases at J, with 22 bases in the middle. CDR3 length: 17 amino acids. CDR3 coding DNA: TGTGCCAGCAGTAGTGGAATCAGAACTCGGGAAGACACTGAAGCTTTCTTT. Translating gives CASSSGIRTREDTEAFF.

The V and J genes are TRBV6-5 and TRBJ2-7; D not resolved. V lost 2 bases to trimming and J lost 6 bases, with 11 bases between them. Germline V gives CDR1 MNHEY, CDR2 SVGAGI. The CDR3 is 13 residues long. CDR3 residues: CASSYGSGSEQYF. The CDR3 DNA sequence: TGTGCCAGCAGTTACGGGTCGGGTTCCGAGCAGTACTTC.